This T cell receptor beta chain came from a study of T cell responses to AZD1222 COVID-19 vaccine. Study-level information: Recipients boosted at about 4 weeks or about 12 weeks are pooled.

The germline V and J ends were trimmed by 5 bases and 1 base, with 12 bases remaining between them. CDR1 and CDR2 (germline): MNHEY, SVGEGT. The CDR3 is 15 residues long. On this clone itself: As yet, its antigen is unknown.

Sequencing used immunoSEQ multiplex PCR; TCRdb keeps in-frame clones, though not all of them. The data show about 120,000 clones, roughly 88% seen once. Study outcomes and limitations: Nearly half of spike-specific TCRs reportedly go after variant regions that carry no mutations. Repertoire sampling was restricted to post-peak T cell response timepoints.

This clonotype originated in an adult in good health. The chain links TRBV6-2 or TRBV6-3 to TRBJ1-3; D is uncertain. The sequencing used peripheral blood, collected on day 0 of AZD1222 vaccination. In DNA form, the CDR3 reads TGTGCCAGCAGTCGCAGACGGCAATCTGGAAACACCATATATTTT. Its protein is CASSRRRQSGNTIYF.